This T cell receptor beta chain was identified in a study of cytomegalovirus exposure and HLA in healthy donors (dated by TCRdb to about 2017). Some background on the complete study: According to an earlier analysis of 587 of the donors, roughly 180 million T cells yielded some 120 million unique TCR beta sequences and roughly 280 Gb of sequence data. Using immunosequencing, the study profiled T cell repertoires from fewer than 850 subjects and related those repertoires to cytomegalovirus serostatus. The study combined high-throughput TCR immunosequencing, statistical association of individual TCRs with disease status, and machine learning to predict cytomegalovirus infection status. Alongside the repertoire data, information on donor age, sex, ethnicity and CMV serostatus was compiled. The genetic ancestry cluster associated with self-reported Caucasian donors included about four fifths of the approximately 400 genotyped donors. The study was designed to test whether signatures of past pathogen exposure could be identified by cataloging public T cell receptors. To decide whether each TCR beta V gene segment behaved as functional or pseudogenic, an earlier analysis of some 580 of the donors relied on high-throughput TCR beta sequencing. The number of typed donors differed by locus: about 620-640 for A, B, C, DRB1 and DQB1; approximately 530 for DQA1; 606 for DPA1; and some 430 for DPB1. Rather than drawing on any new phenotypic data, the later analysis identified candidate immune exposures from TCR beta sequences and the way those sequences occurred across donors. Class I and class II HLA loci were covered by the typing at four-digit resolution. About 330 gigabases of sequencing data and 70 million to 100 million unique TCR sequences made up an early release that covered several hundred HLA-typed donors. A later analysis re-examined previously published TCR beta repertoires from roughly 650 donors and added high-resolution HLA genotyping to investigate patterns of TCR occurrence. In a later genetic analysis, genome-wide SNP genotypes for about three fifths of the roughly 670 donors were used, and that subset was treated as a discovery cohort. On average, roughly 250,000 unique TCR beta nucleotide sequences were sequenced per donor among 398 genotyped donors of the cohort, with roughly 19% of those sequences being non-productive. About 5 DR-DQ haplotypes were handled as single units for association and clustering, since linkage in the cohort was strong. All discovery cohort repertoires had been generated using a single sequencing platform. Along with the roughly 610-subject first cohort, a separate validation cohort of roughly 110 different subjects was used. What the study reported, not specific to this receptor: In an earlier analysis of 587 of the donors, most TCR beta V segments were observed in productive rearrangements about 87% or about 30% of the time, broadly matching IMGT annotations. A further reported finding was that TCR beta sequences accurately predicted the HLA-A and HLA-B alleles for most subjects in the first cohort. In a later genetic analysis, a missense DCLRE1C variant was associated with V-gene and J-gene trimming of TCR beta chains, and the association was replicated in an independent cohort. Presence/absence analyses assumed roughly uniform sequencing depth across donors, an assumption that may not hold. A few of the identified cytomegalovirus-associated TCR beta chains were confirmed in vitro to be specific for cytomegalovirus antigens. In a later analysis, HLA-associated TCR beta chains were found to be more clonally expanded and to have lower generation probabilities than equally common non-associated chains. Because HLA typing was missing for some donors at each locus, association tests included only the typed subset. Some 16 rarely observed V segments, including chromosome 9 orphons, were excluded from the earlier analysis of a few hundred of the donors because counts were too low. Assigning TCR associations to individual alleles was difficult when HLA alleles, especially DR and DQ, strongly co-occurred. In a later analysis, several top co-occurrence clusters were reported to appear linked to parvovirus B19, influenza, CMV and Epstein-Barr virus. At a false discovery rate of 0.05, a later analysis linked 16,000 or so TCR beta sequences to specific HLA alleles. The authors suggested that the approach could potentially be extended to other disease states and immunological phenotypes. The only immune exposure information available for the cohort was CMV serostatus. A total of 164 TCR beta chains were listed by the study as associated with cytomegalovirus. Linkage disequilibrium might explain the correlated functional status among segregating V segments, but an unknown experimental factor could not be excluded. In a later analysis, most CMV-associated TCR beta chains were found to appear HLA-restricted, with HLA associations seemingly driven largely by CMV exposure. The classifier was reported to diagnose cytomegalovirus status with high specificity and sensitivity in both the original and validation cohorts. In a later analysis, TCR association rates were found to vary across HLA loci, with the most associated TCRs seen for DRB1 alleles and the fewest for HLA-C alleles. Most TCR sequences were seen in very few donors, while some public TCRs were found in many individuals. A later genetic analysis reported fewer N-insertions in productive TCRs among donors in an Asian-associated ancestry cluster than the 666-donor mean. Some IMGT-functional V segments, including TRBV6-2 and TRBV6-3, could not be told apart with the 87-base-pair reads, so those segments were excluded. This cohort had only TCR beta chains sequenced, and the lack of alpha or paired-chain data limited which features could be detected. The sequencing pipeline was judged likely to have produced a cluster of highly shared sequence variants as a technical artifact.

Points on this clone: Its antigen remains undetermined. The sample holds no much larger clone one base away, and base qualities are not on file.

Libraries were constructed by the immunoSEQ multiplex PCR assay. A mixture of 60 forward primers for TCR Vbeta segments and 13 reverse primers for TCR Jbeta segments was used in the multiplex PCR. Amplification of the CDR3 region of rearranged TCR beta genes was performed with a multiplex PCR assay on genomic DNA. The Illumina HiSeq System was used to sequence the amplified TCR beta libraries as 87-base-pair reads. In the paper's pipeline: A later analysis counted approximately 74 million unique TCR beta chains across the 550 to 800 repertoires, and about 10 million of these chains were shared by at least two donors. To remove PCR and sequencing errors, raw reads were error-corrected and collapsed into unique sequences using a nearest-neighbor algorithm that merged closely related sequences. To assign V, D and J gene segments, CDR3 sequences were aligned to IMGT reference sequences. For a sequence to be retained, a match of at least six nucleotides to both a V gene segment and a J gene segment was required. A rearrangement was called productive if the CDR3 had no stop codons and remained in frame with V and J, and every other rearrangement was called non-productive. Following IMGT convention, CDR3 was defined as the stretch from the second conserved V-encoded cysteine to the conserved J-encoded phenylalanine. In an earlier analysis of around 570 of the donors, sequences lacking an unambiguous match to a single V gene segment were excluded. An earlier analysis of 450 to 650 of the donors called V segments functional above 56.7% productive rearrangements and segregating when the between-donor standard deviation exceeded 5%. A statistical classification framework was built to diagnose cytomegalovirus status from the catalog of TCR beta chain sequences. In a later analysis, TCR nucleotide sequences were compared against IMGT/GENE-DB human TR gene sequences so that V and J genes could be assigned. Using the TCRdist pipeline, a later analysis assigned CDR3 sequences along with most-parsimonious VDJ recombination scenarios. In a later analysis, each TCR beta chain was defined by its CDR3 amino acid sequence together with its V-gene family, and reads lacking a unique V-gene family were excluded. A later analysis removed roughly 590 highly shared, low-generation-probability nucleotide sequences to deal with suspected cross-contamination and a sequencing artifact. In a later analysis, a clonal expansion index for each public chain was calculated from normalized within-repertoire ranks of inferred template counts. In a later analysis, generation probabilities were computed with a VDJ recombination model fitted to out-of-frame rearrangements, and the resulting probabilities were checked against IGoR. A later analysis scored TCR-TCR, TCR-HLA and TCR-CMV co-occurrence with hypergeometric tests, applying a repertoire-size bias correction to TCR pairs. False discovery rates were estimated in a later analysis by permuting HLA or CMV assignments 20 times. In a later analysis, co-occurring TCRs were grouped using DBSCAN, with TCRdist sequence similarity added in when clustering inside HLA-allele-positive subsets. Repertoires with fewer than 30,000 or more than 120,000 public chains, plus five repertoires with anomalous nucleotide sharing, were excluded from co-occurrence clustering. In TCRdb, the immuneACCESS table is reduced to in-frame sequences with V and J assigned. These tables do not hold every clone; where another copy was compared, an unresolved V gene accounts for under half, and the others remain unexplained. V and J calls and clone size are copied from that table; D and trimming were computed from the DNA. For this sample there are under 150,000 clones; around 81% appear just once. The ten largest make up 3.5% to 4.5% of the sample.

The CDR3, from cysteine to phenylalanine, totals 16 residues. Just CDR3 DNA is preserved here, 48 bases in frame from base 1. The cohort consisted of 600 to 750 healthy bone marrow donors. Cohort members were all nominally healthy when sampled, although unrecorded immune exposures were likely present. The donor tested CMV seronegative, placing the donor among the 350 or so seronegative members of the cohort. A peripheral blood sample was collected from each donor, and TCR beta sequencing was performed on peripheral blood mononuclear cells. The Qiagen DNeasy Blood Extraction Kit was used to extract genomic DNA from the blood cell samples.

The chain is assembled from TRBV21-1 and TRBJ2-7; the table's D call TRBD2 went unverified against the DNA. TRBV21-1 is a pseudogene. The origin of this receptor is a woman in her twenties or thirties in good health and CMV-seronegative. Sequencing input: PBMCs. The DNA sequence is given as TGTGCCAGCAGCAAAGTTAGCGGAGCCGGGTCCTACGAGCAGTACTTC. Its protein reads: CASSKVSGAGSYEQYF.